The sequence of this T cell receptor (beta chain) was determined in a study of blood T cell repertoires in COVID-19. This table comes from immunoSEQ multiplex PCR, and its TCRdb copy is limited to in-frame clones, with some not included. The profile covers 200,000 to 300,000 clones, with around 87% appearing a single time and about 3% taken by the ten largest. In its sample, this clone was seen once. CDR3 length equals 16 residues. From germline, CDR1 is SGHVS and CDR2 FNYEAQ. The V end was cut by 3 bases, the J end by 2 bases, with 15 bases between. This TCR was recovered from a woman in her twenties or thirties who had recovered from COVID-19. Sequencing was performed on peripheral blood. This chain uses TRBV7-6 with TRBJ2-3; D is perhaps TRBD2 (7 bases). CDR3 sequence: CASSFVAGADTDTQYF. The CDR3 DNA reads as TGTGCCAGCAGCTTCGTGGCGGGGGCCGACACAGATACGCAGTATTTT.